This record covers a single T cell receptor (beta chain). In the study's own analysis: Estimation of nucleated cell counts was performed using reference gene primer amplification. The table came from immunoSEQ multiplex PCR; TCRdb's copy has only in-frame clones and leaves some out. D and trimming come from the DNA, and the V and J calls and clone size come from that table. Found here are some 80,000 clones, approximately 86% of them singletons; the top ten hold around 17%. This CDR3 has 16 residues. The ends lost 3 bases at V and 3 bases at J; junction bases unmatched: 3. Germline V gene data show CDR1 as SGHRS and CDR2 as YFSETQ. The data are from a study of blood T cell repertoires in COVID-19. Background on the study: The origin of the acute and convalescent COVID-19 samples was the United States, Italy and Spain. The cDNA or gDNA used as material had been derived from T cells, B-cell-depleted T cells, or PBMCs.

The receptor was derived from a human donor in a cohort sampled during active COVID-19. The sequencing input was peripheral blood. V usage is TRBV5-1 and J usage is TRBJ2-2; 12 nucleotides agree with TRBD2. CDR3 DNA sequence: TGCGCCAGCAGCTCCGGGACTAGCGGGTACACCGGGGAGCTGTTTTTT. Amino acids: CASSSGTSGYTGELFF.